This entry describes one T cell receptor (beta chain). Its target is unknown. PCR was performed a second time for about 7 to 11 cycles using a sample-barcoded 5' primer and a J-beta primer mix. Each CDR3 protein gets one entry after TCRdb re-called the 5' RACE reads with MiXCR. The sample has about a million distinct CDR3 sequences, just over 50% seen once. This sample is part of a study of blood T cells in healthy people across ages. The CDR3 loop spans 15 amino acids. Germline loops: CDR1 SGHRS, CDR2 YFSETQ. Deletions cut 0 bases from V and 5 bases from J, with 15 bases between. Notes on the study in general: It was not known whether donors were CMV positive (a possible confounder of expanded clonotype changes). It was the long-lived donors that had more naive CD4+ cells and higher diversity than aged donors.

The TCR originated in an older woman in good health. Material: blood. This chain uses TRBV5-1 with TRBJ2-7, with no clear D. The chain's CDR3 is CASSLGSLGRDEQYF. The CDR3, as DNA: TGCGCCAGCAGCTTGGGGAGCCTTGGTCGCGACGAGCAGTACTTC.